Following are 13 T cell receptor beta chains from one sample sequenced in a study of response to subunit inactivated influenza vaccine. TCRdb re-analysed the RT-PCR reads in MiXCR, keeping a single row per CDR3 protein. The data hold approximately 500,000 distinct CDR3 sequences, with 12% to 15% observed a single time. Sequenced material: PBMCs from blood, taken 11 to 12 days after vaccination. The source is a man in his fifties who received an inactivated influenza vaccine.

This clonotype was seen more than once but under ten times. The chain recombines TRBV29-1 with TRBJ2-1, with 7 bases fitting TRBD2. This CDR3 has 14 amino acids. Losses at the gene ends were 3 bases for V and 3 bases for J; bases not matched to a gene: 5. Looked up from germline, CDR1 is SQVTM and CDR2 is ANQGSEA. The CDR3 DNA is TGCAGCGTTGAGGCGGGGGAGAACTACAATGAGCAGTTCTTC. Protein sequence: CSVEAGENYNEQFF.

The CDR3 is CASSLTGGDETQYF. The CDR3 nucleotides are TGTGCCAGCAGCTTGACAGGGGGCGACGAGACCCAGTACTTC. This chain links TRBV7-3 with TRBJ2-5; TRBD1 matches 10 bases. The CDR3 extends over 14 amino acids. Germline CDR1 and CDR2: SGHTA and FQGTGA. V lost 3 bases, J lost 5 bases, and 3 bases stayed unmatched.

The CDR3, as DNA: TGTGCCACCCGGGGGAGGGCTGAAGCTTTCTTT. Translation: CATRGRAEAFF. The rearrangement joins TRBV10-3 to TRBJ1-1; a possible D gene is TRBD1 (5 bases). The CDR3 spans 11 residues. V was pared by 10 bases and J by 6 bases, with 12 bases between. Germline assignment: CDR1 ENHRY and CDR2 SYGVKD.

CDR3 region: CASSYFGATDTQYF. DNA for the CDR3: TGTGCCAGCAGTTACTTCGGGGCCACAGATACGCAGTATTTT. This chain joins TRBV6-2 or TRBV6-3 and TRBJ2-3; D assignment may be TRBD1 or TRBD2 (5 bases each). Germline values: CDR1 MNHEY, CDR2 SVGEGT. V was trimmed by 1 base and J by 2 bases, leaving 7 bases between them. The CDR3 covers 14 residues.

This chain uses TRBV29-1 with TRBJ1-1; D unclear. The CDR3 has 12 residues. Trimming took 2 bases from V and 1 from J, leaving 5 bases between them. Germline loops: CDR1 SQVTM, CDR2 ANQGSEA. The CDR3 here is CSVEQANTEAFF. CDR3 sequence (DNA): TGCAGCGTTGAACAGGCGAACACTGAAGCTTTCTTT.

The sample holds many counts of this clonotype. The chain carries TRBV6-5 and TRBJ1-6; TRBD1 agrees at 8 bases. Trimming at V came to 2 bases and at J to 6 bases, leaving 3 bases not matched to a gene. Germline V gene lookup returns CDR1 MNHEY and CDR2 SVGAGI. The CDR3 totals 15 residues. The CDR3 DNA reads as TGTGCCAGCAGTTACCGACAGGGGATTAATTCACCCCTCCACTTT. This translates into CASSYRQGINSPLHF.

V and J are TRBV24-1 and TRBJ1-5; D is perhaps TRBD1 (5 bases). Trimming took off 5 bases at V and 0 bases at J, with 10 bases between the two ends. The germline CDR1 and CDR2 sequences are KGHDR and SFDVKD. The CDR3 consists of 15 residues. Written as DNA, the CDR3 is TGTGCCACCAGTGGTTCGGGGGGTAGCAATCAGCCCCAGCATTTT. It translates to CATSGSGGSNQPQHF.

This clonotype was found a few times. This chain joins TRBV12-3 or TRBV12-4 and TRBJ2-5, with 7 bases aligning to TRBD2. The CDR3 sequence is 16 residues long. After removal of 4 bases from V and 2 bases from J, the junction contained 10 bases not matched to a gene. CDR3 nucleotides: TGTGCCAGCAGTTCCTCTAGCGGAAGGAGGCAAGAGACCCAGTACTTC. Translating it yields CASSSSSGRRQETQYF.

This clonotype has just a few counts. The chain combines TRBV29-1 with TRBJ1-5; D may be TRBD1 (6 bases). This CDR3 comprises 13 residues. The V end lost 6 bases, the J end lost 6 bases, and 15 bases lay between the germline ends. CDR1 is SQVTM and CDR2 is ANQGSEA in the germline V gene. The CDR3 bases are TGCAGCGTAGTAGGGGGGGCGGGTCAGCCCCAGCATTTT. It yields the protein CSVVGGAGQPQHF. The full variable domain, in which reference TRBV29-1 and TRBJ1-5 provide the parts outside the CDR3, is SAVISQKPSRDICQRGTSLTIQCQVDSQVTMMFWYRQQPGQSLTLIATANQGSEATYESGFVIDKFPISRPNLTFSTLTVSNMSPEDSSIYLCSVVGGAGQPQHFGDGTRLSIL.

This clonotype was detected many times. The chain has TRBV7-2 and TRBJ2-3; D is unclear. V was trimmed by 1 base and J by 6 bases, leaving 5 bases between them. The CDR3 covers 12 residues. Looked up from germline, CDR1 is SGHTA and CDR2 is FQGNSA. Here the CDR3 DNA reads TGTGCCAGCAGCTTAGTTGAGGATACGCAGTATTTT. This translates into CASSLVEDTQYF.

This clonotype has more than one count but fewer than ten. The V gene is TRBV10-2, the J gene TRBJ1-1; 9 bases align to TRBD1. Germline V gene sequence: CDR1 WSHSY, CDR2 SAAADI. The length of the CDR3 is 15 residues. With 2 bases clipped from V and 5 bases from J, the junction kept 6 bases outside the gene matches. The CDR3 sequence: CASSEQQGANTEAFF. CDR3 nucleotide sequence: TGCGCCAGCAGTGAGCAACAGGGGGCCAATACTGAAGCTTTCTTT.

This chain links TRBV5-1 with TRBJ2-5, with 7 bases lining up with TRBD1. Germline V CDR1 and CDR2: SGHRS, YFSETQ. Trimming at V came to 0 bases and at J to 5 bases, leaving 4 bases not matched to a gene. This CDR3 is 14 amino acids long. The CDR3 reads CASSLATRGETQYF. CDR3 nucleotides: TGCGCCAGCAGCTTGGCCACCAGGGGGGAGACCCAGTACTTC.

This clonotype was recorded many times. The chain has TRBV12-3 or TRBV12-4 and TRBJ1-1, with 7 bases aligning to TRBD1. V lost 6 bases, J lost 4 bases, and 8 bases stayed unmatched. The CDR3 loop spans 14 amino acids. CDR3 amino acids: CASSLGGGGTEAFF. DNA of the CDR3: TGTGCCAGCAGCTTGGGAGGGGGCGGCACTGAAGCTTTCTTT.